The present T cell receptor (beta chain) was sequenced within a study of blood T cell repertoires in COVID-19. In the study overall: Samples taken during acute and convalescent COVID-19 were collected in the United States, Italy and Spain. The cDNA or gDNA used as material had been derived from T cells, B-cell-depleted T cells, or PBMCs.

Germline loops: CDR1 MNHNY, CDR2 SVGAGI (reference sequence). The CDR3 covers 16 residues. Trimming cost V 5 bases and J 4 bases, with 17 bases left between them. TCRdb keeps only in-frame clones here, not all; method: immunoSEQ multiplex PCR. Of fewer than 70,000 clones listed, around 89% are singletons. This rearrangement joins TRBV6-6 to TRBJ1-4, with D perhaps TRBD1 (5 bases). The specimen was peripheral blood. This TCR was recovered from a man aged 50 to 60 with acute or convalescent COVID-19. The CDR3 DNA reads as TGTGCCAGCAGTCAACCCGGACATCCGTATAATGAAAAACTGTTTTTT. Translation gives CASSQPGHPYNEKLFF.